Listed below are T cell receptor beta chains from one sample, sequenced in a study of cytomegalovirus exposure and HLA in healthy donors. Repertoires were generated with immunoSEQ multiplex PCR, while TCRdb's copy carries only in-frame clones and drops some. This table holds under 200,000 clones, roughly 91% found once. Sequenced: PBMCs. Receptor source: a man between 18 and 29 years old in good health and CMV-seropositive. Each CDR3 is given with its conserved first and last residue. The D gene is left open where the match is weak. A clone size is listed for some rows: how often the clone was seen (once, few, many), or a class if it is expanded.

abundance	d_gene	v_gene	j_gene	CDR3nt	CDR3aa
.	.	TRBV11-3	TRBJ1-1	TGTGCCAGCAGCCTGAGTTGGTTGAACACTGAAGCTTTCTTT	CASSLSWLNTEAFF
.	.	TRBV4-1	TRBJ1-2	TGCGCCAGCAGCCAAGTTCGACAGACGGGCTACACCTTC	CASSQVRQTGYTF
.	.	TRBV4-1	TRBJ2-2	TGCGCCAGCAGCCAAGACAGGGGGGCCGGGGAGCTGTTTTTT	CASSQDRGAGELFF
.	TRBD1	TRBV11-1	TRBJ2-2	TGTGCCAGCAGCCTAACAGGGGGCGGGTCCGGGGAGCTGTTTTTT	CASSLTGGGSGELFF
.	.	TRBV28	TRBJ1-5	TGTGCCAGCAGTTTGGATACAGCATATCAGCCCCAGCATTTT	CASSLDTAYQPQHF
once	.	TRBV11-3	TRBJ2-1	TGTGCCAGCAGCTTAGGTCCAGAATATCACTACAATGAGCAGTTCTTC	CASSLGPEYHYNEQFF
.	.	TRBV5-6	TRBJ1-2	TGTGCCAGCAGCCCCAGGGGTTCCTATGGCTACACCTTC	CASSPRGSYGYTF
.	.	TRBV7-9	TRBJ2-7	TGTGCCAGCAGCTTAATAGACCTACGAGGGTCCTACGAGCAGTACTTC	CASSLIDLRGSYEQYF
.	.	TRBV19	TRBJ1-5	TGTGCCAGTAGAGACCAGGGGAATCAGCCCCAGCATTTT	CASRDQGNQPQHF
.	TRBD1	TRBV29-1	TRBJ2-2	TGCAGCGTTGCCGGGACAGGGGCGACGAACACCGGGGAGCTGTTTTTT	CSVAGTGATNTGELFF
.	.	TRBV6-1	TRBJ1-4	TGTGCCAGCAGGAAGGGCAGGGCAACTAATGAAAAACTGTTTTTT	CASRKGRATNEKLFF
.	TRBD2	TRBV19	TRBJ2-1	TGTGCCAGTAGTAGTTTTTCGGGACTAGCGGGGTTTAGCTCCTACAATGAGCAGTTCTTC	CASSSFSGLAGFSSYNEQFF
few	.	TRBV2	TRBJ2-7	TGTGCCAGCAGTGAGGGCGGGAAAGGAAGGGGCGAGCAGTACTTC	CASSEGGKGRGEQYF
.	.	TRBV2	TRBJ2-5	TGTGCCAGCAGTGAAGTGGGAGTAGTACCAGAGACCCAGTACTTC	CASSEVGVVPETQYF
.	TRBD1	TRBV4-1	TRBJ1-3	TGCGCCAGCAGCCAGCCCGGGACAGGGGACTCTGGAAACACCATATATTTT	CASSQPGTGDSGNTIYF
once	TRBD1	TRBV30	TRBJ1-4	TGTGCCGGTACAGGGGACGGGAATGAAAAACTGTTTTTT	CAGTGDGNEKLFF
.	.	TRBV7-8	TRBJ1-2	TGTGCCAGCAGCTTAGCAGGGAGGTATGGCTACACCTTC	CASSLAGRYGYTF
.	.	TRBV29-1	TRBJ2-1	TGCAGCGTTCAAAGGGGCTCCTACAATGAGCAGTTCTTC	CSVQRGSYNEQFF
.	TRBD1	TRBV19	TRBJ1-3	TGTGCCAGTAGGGGGACAGGGCGAACTTACTCTGGAAACACCATATATTTT	CASRGTGRTYSGNTIYF
.	.	TRBV28	TRBJ1-5	TGTGCCAGCAGTACAGGGTACAATCAGCCCCAGCATTTT	CASSTGYNQPQHF
.	TRBD2	TRBV27	TRBJ2-7	TGTGCCAGCAGTAGCGGGAGGGCCTCCAACGAGCAGTACTTC	CASSSGRASNEQYF
.	TRBD1	TRBV2	TRBJ1-1	TGTGCCAGCAGCCCGACAGGGATGAACACTGAAGCTTTCTTT	CASSPTGMNTEAFF
once	.	TRBV5-1	TRBJ1-2	TGCGCCAGCAGCTCGGAGGACGGATCCTATGGCTACACCTTC	CASSSEDGSYGYTF
.	.	TRBV18	TRBJ2-7	TGTGCCAGCTCACCCTTGGGGCCCCCGCCGAAAGACGAGCAGTACTTC	CASSPLGPPPKDEQYF
.	.	TRBV5-6	TRBJ2-7	TGTGCCAGCAGCTTGTCGAGCTCCTACGAGCAGTACTTC	CASSLSSSYEQYF
.	TRBD1	TRBV19	TRBJ2-1	TGTGCCAGTAGTCCCTGGGACAGCAATGAGCAGTTCTTC	CASSPWDSNEQFF
.	.	TRBV7-3	TRBJ1-1	TGTGCCAGCAGCTCAAATCGAGGGATGAACACTGAAGCTTTCTTT	CASSSNRGMNTEAFF
.	TRBD1	TRBV7-3	TRBJ2-1	TGTGCCAGCAGCCGCGACAGGGAGAATGAGCAGTTCTTC	CASSRDRENEQFF
.	TRBD1	TRBV11-3	TRBJ2-7	TGTGCCAGCAGCTCCAGGACAGGCTCCTACGAGCAGTACTTC	CASSSRTGSYEQYF
.	.	TRBV5-8	TRBJ2-1	TGTGCCAGCAGCTTAATAACAGGGAGCCAGCAGTTCTTC	CASSLITGSQQFF
.	.	TRBV30	TRBJ1-1	TGTGCCTGGAGTGTGAACACCAATGAAGCTTTCTTT	CAWSVNTNEAFF
.	TRBD2	TRBV19	TRBJ2-1	TGTGCCAGTAGTATGGGGGCAGTTAGCGGGACCGTGCGGTCCTACAATGAGCAGTTCTTC	CASSMGAVSGTVRSYNEQFF
.	.	TRBV18	TRBJ2-1	TGTGCCAGCTCACCACGTGAGGGCACGGACTCCTACAATGAGCAGTTCTTC	CASSPREGTDSYNEQFF
.	TRBD2	TRBV11-2	TRBJ2-1	TGTGCCAGCAGCTTAGGAAGAGGGGTCGGGAGGGCCGACAATGAGCAGTTCTTC	CASSLGRGVGRADNEQFF
.	.	TRBV7-8	TRBJ1-3	TGTGCCAGCAGCGCCGGACTGCTAAGCTCTGGAAACACCATATATTTT	CASSAGLLSSGNTIYF
.	.	TRBV30	TRBJ2-1	TGTGCCTGGGCACATTGGGGCACATACAATGAGCAGTTCTTC	CAWAHWGTYNEQFF
.	TRBD1	TRBV7-6	TRBJ1-4	TGTGCCAGCAGCTTAGGACAGGGCAGCGAAAAACTGTTTTTT	CASSLGQGSEKLFF
.	.	TRBV5-4	TRBJ2-1	TGTGCCAGCAGCTCTGGACTGCTCAACAATGAGCAGTTCTTC	CASSSGLLNNEQFF
.	TRBD2	TRBV6-1	TRBJ2-1	TGTGCCAGCAGCGCCGGGACTAGCGGCAACAATGAGCAGTTCTTC	CASSAGTSGNNEQFF
.	.	TRBV7-9	TRBJ2-7	TGTGCCAGCAGCTCCGTCTCCTACGAGCAGTACTTC	CASSSVSYEQYF
.	.	TRBV5-1	TRBJ2-3	TGCGCCAGCAGCTTGGGATGGAGGGCGGATACGCAGTATTTT	CASSLGWRADTQYF
.	.	TRBV19	TRBJ1-5	TGTGCCAGTAGTATCTTTAGTGATAGCAATCAGCCCCAGCATTTT	CASSIFSDSNQPQHF
.	TRBD1	TRBV6-4	TRBJ1-2	TGTGCCAGCAGCCCCTGGGCAGGGGGCGTTTATGGCTACACCTTC	CASSPWAGGVYGYTF
few	TRBD2	TRBV18	TRBJ2-1	TGTGCCAGCTCGGAGGGACTAGCGGGAGTGAATGAGCAGTTCTTC	CASSEGLAGVNEQFF
.	.	TRBV28	TRBJ1-2	TGTGCCAGCAGCGGACAAGGGGCGACCTATGGCTACACCTTC	CASSGQGATYGYTF
.	.	TRBV5-6	TRBJ2-7	TGTGCCAGCAGCCCAAGCGGCCACTCCTACGAGCAGTACTTC	CASSPSGHSYEQYF
.	.	TRBV11-3	TRBJ2-5	TGTGCCAGCAGCTTAAATAAAGAGACCCAGTACTTC	CASSLNKETQYF
.	.	TRBV13	TRBJ2-3	TGTGCCAGCAGCGGAAAGGGGGGGGCGGGCGGCACAGATACGCAGTATTTT	CASSGKGGAGGTDTQYF
.	.	TRBV18	TRBJ2-3	TGTGCCAGCTCACCACAATCGGGGGATACGCAGTATTTT	CASSPQSGDTQYF